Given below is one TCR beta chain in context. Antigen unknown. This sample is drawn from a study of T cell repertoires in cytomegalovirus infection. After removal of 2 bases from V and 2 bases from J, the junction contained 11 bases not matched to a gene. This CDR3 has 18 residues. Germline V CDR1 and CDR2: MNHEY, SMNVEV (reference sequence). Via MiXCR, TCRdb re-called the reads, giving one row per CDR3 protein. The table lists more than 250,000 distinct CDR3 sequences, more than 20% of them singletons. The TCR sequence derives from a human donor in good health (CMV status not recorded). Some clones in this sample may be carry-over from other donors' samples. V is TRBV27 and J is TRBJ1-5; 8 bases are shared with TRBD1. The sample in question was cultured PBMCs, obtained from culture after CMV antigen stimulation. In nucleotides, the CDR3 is TGTGCCAGCAGTTTAGCTTGGGCAGGGGGCAGGGGCAATCAGCCCCAGCATTTT. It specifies CASSLAWAGGRGNQPQHF.